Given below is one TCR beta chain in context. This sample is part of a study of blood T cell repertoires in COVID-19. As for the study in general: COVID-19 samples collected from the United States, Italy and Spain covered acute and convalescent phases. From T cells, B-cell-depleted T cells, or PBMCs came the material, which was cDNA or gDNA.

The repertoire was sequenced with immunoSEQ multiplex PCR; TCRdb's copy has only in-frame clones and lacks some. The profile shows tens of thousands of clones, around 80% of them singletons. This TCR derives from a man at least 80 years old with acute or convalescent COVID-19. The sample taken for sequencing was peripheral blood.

CDR3 in amino acids: CASTRRSNTEAFF. Here the CDR3 DNA reads TGTGCCAGTACACGGAGATCGAACACTGAAGCTTTCTTT. This chain links TRBV2 with TRBJ1-1; D not certain. Germline V gene sequence: CDR1 SNHLY, CDR2 FYNNEI. Trimming removed 9 bases from V and 1 base from J, with 12 bases in between. The CDR3 runs 13 residues. Full variable domain (outside the CDR3, taken from reference TRBV2 and TRBJ1-1): EPEVTQTPSHQVTQMGQEVILRCVPISNHLYFYWYRQILGQKVEFLVSFYNNEISEKSEIFDDQFSVERPDGSNFTLKIRSTKLEDSAMYFCASTRRSNTEAFFGQGTRLTVV.